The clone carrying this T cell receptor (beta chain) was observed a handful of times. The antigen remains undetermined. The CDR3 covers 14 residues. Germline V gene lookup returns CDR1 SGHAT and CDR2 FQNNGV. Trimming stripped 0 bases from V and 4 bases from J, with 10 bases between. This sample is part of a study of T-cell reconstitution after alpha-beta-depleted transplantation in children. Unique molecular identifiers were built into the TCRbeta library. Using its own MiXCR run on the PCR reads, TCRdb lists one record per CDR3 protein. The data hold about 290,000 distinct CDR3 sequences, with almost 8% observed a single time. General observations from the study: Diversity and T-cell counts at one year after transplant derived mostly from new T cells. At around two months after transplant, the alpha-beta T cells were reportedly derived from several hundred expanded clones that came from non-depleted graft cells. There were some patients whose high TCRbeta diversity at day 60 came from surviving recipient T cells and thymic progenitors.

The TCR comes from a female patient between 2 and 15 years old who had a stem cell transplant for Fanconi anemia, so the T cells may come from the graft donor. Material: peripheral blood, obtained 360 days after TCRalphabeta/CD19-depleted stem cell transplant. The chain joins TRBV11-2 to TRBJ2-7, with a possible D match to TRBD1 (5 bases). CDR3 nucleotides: TGTGCCAGCAGCTTAGATAGGGGTGTTTACGAGCAGTACGTC. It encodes CASSLDRGVYEQYV.